The 14 T cell receptor beta chains presented below share a single source sample, sequenced in a study of CD8+CD57+ T cells in acquired aplastic anemia. TCR beta VDJ combinations and CDR3 sequences were profiled from genomic DNA. From the reads, TCRdb called clonotypes with MiXCR, one entry per CDR3 protein. The sample contains roughly 58,000 distinct CDR3 sequences, over 45% of which appear only once. Sequencing input: sorted CD4+, CD8+, or CD8+CD57+ T cells (not recorded which) from PBMCs. All receptors derive from a human donor in good health, serving as a control.

This sequence joins TRBV10-3 and TRBJ2-2, with 7 bases fitting TRBD1. There are 14 residues in the CDR3. From germline, CDR1 is ENHRY and CDR2 SYGVKD. Losses at the gene ends were 6 bases for V and 1 base for J; bases not matched to a gene: 2. This CDR3 is CAISRQGNTGELFF. CDR3 DNA: TGTGCCATCAGCAGACAGGGGAACACCGGGGAGCTGTTTTTT.

For this clonotype: The conserved phenylalanine or tryptophan normally closing the CDR3 is absent here, so this likely arose from a read error. The chain links TRBV2 to TRBJ2-5; unclear D gene. Germline values: CDR1 SNHLY, CDR2 FYNNEI. V was trimmed by 7 bases and J by 1 base, leaving 10 bases between them. This CDR3 comprises 13 residues. The CDR3 DNA is TGTGCCAGCAAATTCCGAGCCCAAGAGACCCAGTACCTC. This sequence encodes CASKFRAQETQYL.

The chain recombines TRBV19 with TRBJ1-2; TRBD1 is a possible D gene (5 bases). Germline CDR1 and CDR2: LNHDA and SQIVND (reference sequence). V was clipped by 5 bases and J by 3 bases, with 16 bases between them. This CDR3 contains 15 residues. In DNA form, the CDR3 reads TGTGCCAGTAGTGACAATACCGGGACGGACTATGGCTACACCTTC. Its translation is CASSDNTGTDYGYTF.

This clonotype was seen ten or more times. The J gene is TRBJ2-6, the V gene TRBV6-2 or TRBV6-3, with 8 bases fitting TRBD2. V dropped 7 bases and J dropped 2; count of bases not matched to a gene: 7. This CDR3 has 16 amino acids. Looked up from germline, CDR1 is MNHEY and CDR2 is SVGEGT. The CDR3 DNA is TGTGCCAGCACCCCAGCGGGAGCTCCTGGGGCCAACGTCCTGACTTTC. Protein sequence: CASTPAGAPGANVLTF.

The chain couples TRBV19 to TRBJ1-5, with TRBD1 matching 10 bases. CDR1 LNHDA and CDR2 SQIVND come from the germline V gene (reference sequence). V dropped 2 bases and J dropped 7; count of bases not matched to a gene: 5. The CDR3 consists of 15 residues. This CDR3 reads CASSIRTGGVQPQHF. In DNA form, the CDR3 reads TGTGCCAGTAGTATAAGGACAGGGGGAGTACAGCCCCAGCATTTT.

V gene TRBV6-5 combines with J gene TRBJ2-7; 8 bases line up with TRBD2. The closer fit of TRBJ2-1 to the DNA end suggests the J call may be wrong. Germline V CDR1 and CDR2: MNHEY, SVGAGI. This CDR3 contains 16 residues. This CDR3 reads CASSYSGSGTYNEQFF. The CDR3 region has the DNA TGTGCCAGCAGTTACTCGGGTAGCGGGACGTACAATGAGCAGTTCTTC.

This clonotype was counted many times. This may be a read error: a much more frequent sequence differs by one nucleotide. This chain joins TRBV24-1 and TRBJ1-1; D is uncertain. This CDR3 comprises 12 residues. CDR1 is KGHDR and CDR2 is SFDVKD in the germline V gene. The CDR3 DNA is TGTGCCACCAGTGATTTGAGCAGCGAAGCTTCCTTT. Translated, it gives CATSDLSSEASF.

This clonotype has a single count. The rearrangement joins TRBV5-6 to TRBJ1-3; D gene ambiguous. Germline V gene sequence: CDR1 SGHDT, CDR2 YYEEEE. The CDR3 consists of 16 residues. Trimming took off 4 bases at V and 0 bases at J, with 14 bases between the two ends. The chain's CDR3 is CASSRFYGSSGNTIYF. Written as DNA, the CDR3 is TGTGCCAGCAGCCGCTTCTACGGGAGCTCTGGAAACACCATATATTTT.

A few counts support this clonotype. This chain connects TRBV19 to TRBJ1-6; the match to TRBD1 covers 8 bases. The CDR3 is 15 residues long. Germline values: CDR1 LNHDA, CDR2 SQIVND (reference sequence). V was pared by 5 bases and J by 13 bases, with 13 bases of the junction left unmatched. In nucleotides, the CDR3 is TGTGCCAGTAGTGTTGGGACAGGAGGGTCGTCGCCCCTCCACTTT. Its translation: CASSVGTGGSSPLHF.

This clonotype was counted at least ten times. The chain is built from TRBV6-1 and TRBJ2-7; D possibly matches TRBD1 or TRBD2 (5 bases each). V dropped 6 bases and J dropped 0 bases, with 15 bases sitting between them. The CDR3 extends over 15 amino acids. The V gene's germline CDR1 is MNHNS and CDR2 SASEGT. This CDR3 is CASSRPGRSSYEQYF. The CDR3 DNA sequence: TGTGCCAGCAGCCGACCGGGACGGAGCTCCTACGAGCAGTACTTC.

This clonotype was seen just once. A much larger clone lies one base from this, so it may be a read error. The V and J genes are TRBV10-3 and TRBJ1-3; 10 positions match TRBD1. Germline lookup yields CDR1 ENHRY and CDR2 SYGVKD. The V and J ends lost 5 bases and 2 bases, in that order; junction bases with no gene match: 6. This CDR3 has 16 amino acids. CDR3 nucleotides: TGTGCCATCAGTCGCGGGACAGGGGCAACTGGAAACACCATATATTTT. Protein sequence: CAISRGTGATGNTIYF.

This clonotype was observed at least ten times. The chain is built from TRBV6-1 and TRBJ1-5, with 7 bases fitting TRBD1. Germline V lookup: CDR1 MNHNS, CDR2 SASEGT. CDR3 length equals 13 residues. Trimming at V came to 8 bases and at J to 0 bases, leaving 1 base not matched to a gene. CDR3 nucleotide sequence: TGTGCCAGCTGGGACAGTAGCAATCAGCCCCAGCATTTT. It yields the protein CASWDSSNQPQHF.

The chain is built from TRBV24-1 and TRBJ1-2; 10 bases agree with TRBD1. CDR3 size: 16 residues. Germline assignment: CDR1 KGHDR and CDR2 SFDVKD. V was clipped by 5 bases and J by 4 bases; unmatched bases: 9. The CDR3: CATSVRGQGDPYGYTF. In nucleotides, the CDR3 is TGTGCCACCAGTGTCCGAGGACAGGGGGATCCCTATGGCTACACCTTC.

The rearrangement uses TRBV10-3 and TRBJ2-2; possible D gene TRBD1, 6 bases. The CDR3 loop spans 17 amino acids. CDR1 is ENHRY and CDR2 is SYGVKD in the germline V gene. V was trimmed by 5 bases and J by 6 bases, leaving 22 bases between them. The CDR3 loop reads CAISPLGGRIAPGELFF. CDR3 DNA sequence: TGTGCCATCAGTCCATTAGGGGGACGGATTGCTCCCGGGGAGCTGTTTTTT.